These 15 T cell receptor beta chains share one sample of origin, sequenced in a study of CD8+ T cells in alopecia areata. Specified treatment: oral pan-JAK inhibitor, 5-10 mg twice daily. Investigators isolated RNA and reverse transcribed it into cDNA to act as the sequencing template. Method: immunoSEQ multiplex PCR; TCRdb's copy keeps in-frame clones and lacks some. The table records 250,000 to 350,000 clones, 60% of them present only once. The sample was CD4+ T cells sorted from blood, taken between weeks 51 and 52, from a patient treated with tofacitinib. The receptor source for this set is a human donor with alopecia areata.

This clone was seen many times. The V and J genes are TRBV9 and TRBJ2-5, with TRBD2 matching 9 bases. CDR3 length: 14 amino acids. Germline lookup yields CDR1 SGDLS and CDR2 YYNGEE. The junction had 5 bases not matched to a gene; V was cut back by 7 bases and J by 1 base. The CDR3 DNA sequence: TGTGCCAGCTCCTCTAGCGGGGCCCAAGAGACCCAGTACTTC. This codes for CASSSSGAQETQYF.

This clone was seen more than once but under ten times. The chain recombines TRBV15 with TRBJ2-6; unclear D gene. V was clipped by 1 base and J by 4 bases, with 8 bases between them. The CDR3 has 15 residues. Looked up from germline, CDR1 is LNHNV and CDR2 is YYDKDF (reference sequence). CDR3 coding DNA: TGTGCCACCAGCAGAGGAGATCTGGGGGCCAACGTCCTGACTTTC. Translation: CATSRGDLGANVLTF.

This clone was recorded only once. This rearrangement joins TRBV7-2 to TRBJ1-6, with 8 bases lining up with TRBD1. Per the germline V gene, CDR1 is SGHTA and CDR2 is FQGNSA. The CDR3 totals 14 residues. Unmatched junction bases numbered 4, after V lost 5 bases and J lost 7 bases. The CDR3 DNA reads as TGTGCCAGCAGCCCGGACAGGGTCAATTCACCCCTCCACTTT. This codes for CASSPDRVNSPLHF.

This clone was observed a handful of times. This rearrangement joins TRBV10-3 to TRBJ2-5, with D unclear. Germline-derived CDR1 and CDR2 are ENHRY and SYGVKD. Deletions cut 3 bases from V and 4 bases from J, with 9 bases between. The length of the CDR3 is 13 residues. CDR3 residues: CAISEGPPETQYF. In DNA, the CDR3 is TGTGCCATCAGTGAAGGGCCTCCAGAGACCCAGTACTTC.

The chain is built from TRBV5-1 and TRBJ2-7; 7 positions agree with TRBD1. The CDR3 has 14 amino acids. With 4 bases clipped from V and 0 bases from J, the junction kept 4 bases outside the gene matches. From germline, CDR1 is SGHRS and CDR2 YFSETQ. CDR3 coding DNA: TGCGCCAGCAGCGAGACAGGGAGCTCCTACGAGCAGTACTTC. It encodes CASSETGSSYEQYF.

The gene calls are TRBV5-6 and TRBJ1-5, with D possibly matching TRBD1 (5 bases). CDR3 length equals 15 residues. The germline V gene has CDR1 SGHDT and CDR2 YYEEEE. The ends were cut back, 3 bases at V and 4 bases at J, with 14 bases in the middle. Here the CDR3 DNA reads TGTGCCAGCAGCTCGGGACCGCCGATAAATCAGCCCCAGCATTTT. Amino acid sequence: CASSSGPPINQPQHF.

V gene TRBV9 combines with J gene TRBJ1-2; tentative D call: TRBD1 (6 bases). The CDR3 is made up of 15 amino acids. Germline values: CDR1 SGDLS, CDR2 YYNGEE. Trimming shortened V by 8 bases and J by 4 bases, and 21 bases separated the two germline ends. The CDR3 spells CARKHRALSFYGYTF. The DNA for the CDR3 is TGTGCCAGGAAGCACAGGGCCCTCTCTTTCTATGGCTACACCTTC.

J is TRBJ2-3 and V is TRBV5-1; D is uncertain. Germline V gene lookup returns CDR1 SGHRS and CDR2 YFSETQ. The CDR3 is made up of 14 amino acids. V lost 1 base and J 5 bases, leaving 11 bases between the germline ends. Here the CDR3 DNA reads TGCGCCAGCAGCTTGAGGCAGGACGGAGATACGCAGTATTTT. It is translated as CASSLRQDGDTQYF.

The chain recombines TRBV10-3 with TRBJ2-1; D is perhaps TRBD1 (6 bases). The CDR3 length is 12 residues. The V gene's germline CDR1 is ENHRY and CDR2 SYGVKD. The V end was cut by 10 bases, the J end by 6 bases, with 13 bases between. The CDR3 DNA reads as TGTGCCAGTCTAGACAGGCGCAATGAGCAGTTCTTC. As protein: CASLDRRNEQFF.

This chain links TRBV7-2 with TRBJ1-6; D gene ambiguous. This CDR3 has 15 amino acids. Trimming removed 1 base at V and 8 bases at J, with 12 bases between. Germline V gene sequence: CDR1 SGHTA, CDR2 FQGNSA. The CDR3, as DNA: TGTGCCAGCAGCTTAGTGGATCGGGTGGATTCACCCCTCCACTTT. Its protein product is CASSLVDRVDSPLHF.

Points on this clone: Other nucleotide sequences from this sample produce the same CDR3. This chain links TRBV30 with TRBJ1-1; D is ambiguous. The CDR3 is 10 amino acids. V lost 3 bases, J lost 8 bases, and 7 bases lay in between. Germline V gene lookup returns CDR1 GTSNPN and CDR2 SVGIG (reference sequence). The CDR3 nucleotides read TGTGCCTGGAGCAGGCTCGAAGCTTTCTTT. Translating it yields CAWSRLEAFF. Using reference TRBV30 and TRBJ1-1 for the parts outside the CDR3, the full variable domain is SQTIHQWPATLVQPVGSPLSLECTVEGTSNPNLYWYRQAAGRGLQLLFYSVGIGQISSEVPQNLSASRPQDRQFILSSKKLLLSDSGFYLCAWSRLEAFFGQGTRLTVV.

The CDR3 region is CASRLGQPFYEQYF. Here the CDR3 DNA reads TGTGCCAGCAGGCTTGGACAGCCGTTCTACGAGCAGTACTTC. The chain recombines TRBV6-6 with TRBJ2-7, with D possibly TRBD1 on 6 matching bases. The V gene's germline CDR1 is MNHNY and CDR2 SVGAGI (reference sequence). The CDR3 has 14 amino acids. V shed 6 bases and J shed 3 bases, with 15 bases lying between them.

This chain uses TRBV23-1 with TRBJ2-3; TRBD1 might be the D (5 bases). TRBV23-1 is an ORF, and what it does is uncertain. This CDR3 comprises 14 residues. Trimming stripped 7 bases from V and 3 bases from J, with 14 bases between. The CDR3 nucleotides are TGCGCCAGCACACGGTCAGGGTGGACAGATACGCAGTATTTT. It translates to CASTRSGWTDTQYF.

This clone was picked up a small number of times. The chain carries TRBV7-2 and TRBJ2-6; D may be TRBD2 (5 bases). In germline, CDR1 is SGHTA, CDR2 FQGNSA. Trimming took 10 bases from V and 0 from J, leaving 7 bases between them. The CDR3 totals 13 residues. The CDR3 sequence: CATAGSGANVLTF. For the CDR3, the DNA is TGTGCCACCGCGGGCTCTGGGGCCAACGTCCTGACTTTC.

The chain couples TRBV7-9 to TRBJ1-2; unclear D gene. The CDR3 is 13 residues long. Germline V lookup: CDR1 SEHNR, CDR2 FQNEAQ (reference sequence). V lost 2 bases and J lost 8, with 12 bases in between. CDR3 nucleotides: TGTGCCAGCAGCTTAATTGCGGGAGAGGGCTACACCTTC. Translated: CASSLIAGEGYTF.